The sequence of this T cell receptor beta chain was determined in a study of metastatic and nonmetastatic thyroid tumors. V was clipped by 8 bases and J by 7 bases, with 18 bases between them. CDR3 length: 13 amino acids. Germline assignment: CDR1 MNHEY and CDR2 SVGEGT. Not a single patient had been given any form of treatment at any point before undergoing thyroid surgery. TCRdb re-called clones from the PCR reads using MiXCR. The sample carries about 8,100 clones, roughly 23% recorded once. The chain has TRBV6-2 or TRBV6-3 and TRBJ2-7; maybe TRBD2 (5 bases). The sequencing input was tumor tissue. This sequence was found in a female donor with papillary thyroid cancer or a benign thyroid nodule (not recorded which). Some clones in this sample may be carry-over from other donors' samples. CDR3 in amino acids: CASLRTPGREQYF. CDR3 DNA: TGTGCCAGCCTTCGGACTCCCGGGCGGGAGCAGTACTTC.